The 2 T cell receptor beta chains in this list originate from one sample, sequenced in a study of cytotoxic CD8 clonotypes in ibrutinib-treated CLL. Sequenced by immunoSEQ multiplex PCR; TCRdb stores in-frame clones only, minus some. This table has over 70,000 clones, 70% to 80% appearing once. The source was PBMCs, collected after 12 months of ibrutinib treatment. The receptors originated from a human donor with chronic lymphocytic leukemia.

The rearrangement links TRBV27 to TRBJ2-1; a possible D gene is TRBD1 (6 bases). V lost 1 base, J lost 6 bases, and 7 bases lay in between. The CDR3 loop spans 13 amino acids. CDR1 MNHEY and CDR2 SMNVEV come from the germline V gene (reference sequence). The chain's CDR3 is CASSLWGPNEQFF. The CDR3 DNA sequence: TGTGCCAGCAGTTTATGGGGGCCCAATGAGCAGTTCTTC.

V usage is TRBV5-1 and J usage is TRBJ1-2; TRBD1 agrees at 8 bases. Germline V gene sequence: CDR1 SGHRS, CDR2 YFSETQ. Trimming cost V 4 bases and J 10 bases; bases outside gene matches: 6. The CDR3 consists of 12 residues. The CDR3 loop reads CASSLGQGTYTF. As DNA, the CDR3 is TGCGCCAGCAGCCTCGGACAGGGCACCTACACCTTC.